What follows is one TCR beta chain and its context. The V gene's germline CDR1 is MRHNA and CDR2 SNTAGT. V dropped 6 bases and J dropped 5 bases, with 13 bases sitting between them. CDR3 size: 13 residues. This sample was taken from a study of blood T cell repertoires in COVID-19. Categorization into cohorts depended on clinical history that participants reported. Two negative PCRs, clearance, or symptom resolution had been documented for recovered Cohort 3 donors. Clones were read by immunoSEQ multiplex PCR, and TCRdb kept only the in-frame ones, dropping some. The sample lists 250,000 to 300,000 clones, approximately 91% occurring once.

The sequencing input was PBMCs or T cells enriched from blood (not recorded which). This sequence was found in a woman in her forties who had recovered from COVID-19. The chain is built from TRBV6-4 and TRBJ1-2, with D possibly matching TRBD1 (5 bases). The CDR3 coding sequence is TGTGCCAGCAGCGCACGGGGGGGTTATGGCTACACCTTC. Translating it yields CASSARGGYGYTF.